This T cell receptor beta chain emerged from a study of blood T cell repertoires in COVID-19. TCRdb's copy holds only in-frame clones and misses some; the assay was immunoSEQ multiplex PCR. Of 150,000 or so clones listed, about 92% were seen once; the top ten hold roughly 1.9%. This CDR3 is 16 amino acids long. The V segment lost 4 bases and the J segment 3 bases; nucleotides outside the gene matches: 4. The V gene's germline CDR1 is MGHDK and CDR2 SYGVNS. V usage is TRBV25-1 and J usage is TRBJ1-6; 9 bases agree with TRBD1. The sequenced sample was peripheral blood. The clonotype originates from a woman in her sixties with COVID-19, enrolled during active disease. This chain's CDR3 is CASSGQGGFYNSPLHF. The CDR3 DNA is TGTGCCAGCAGTGGACAGGGGGGATTCTATAATTCACCCCTCCACTTT.